The clone carrying this TCR beta chain has more than one count but fewer than ten. This sample was included in a study of early T cells in non-severe SARS-CoV-2 infection. Overall study: Investigators sequenced bulk RNA drawn from unsorted whole blood, and chains remained unpaired.

Germline V gene lookup returns CDR1 KGHSH and CDR2 LQKENI. Trimming removed 3 bases from V and 4 bases from J; junction bases left unmatched: 4. The length of the CDR3 is 14 residues. TCRdb ran MiXCR on the 5' RACE reads and lists one entry per CDR3 protein. The table records 30,000 to 40,000 distinct CDR3 sequences, under 5% of them present only once. The sequenced sample was whole blood. This chain links TRBV18 with TRBJ2-7, with TRBD1 identical over 9 bases. The sequence came from an adult who was a healthcare worker with PCR-confirmed SARS-CoV-2 infection or an uninfected control (not recorded which). In nucleotides, the CDR3 is TGTGCCAGCTCACCGGGACAGGGACGTTACGAGCAGTACTTC. As protein: CASSPGQGRYEQYF.